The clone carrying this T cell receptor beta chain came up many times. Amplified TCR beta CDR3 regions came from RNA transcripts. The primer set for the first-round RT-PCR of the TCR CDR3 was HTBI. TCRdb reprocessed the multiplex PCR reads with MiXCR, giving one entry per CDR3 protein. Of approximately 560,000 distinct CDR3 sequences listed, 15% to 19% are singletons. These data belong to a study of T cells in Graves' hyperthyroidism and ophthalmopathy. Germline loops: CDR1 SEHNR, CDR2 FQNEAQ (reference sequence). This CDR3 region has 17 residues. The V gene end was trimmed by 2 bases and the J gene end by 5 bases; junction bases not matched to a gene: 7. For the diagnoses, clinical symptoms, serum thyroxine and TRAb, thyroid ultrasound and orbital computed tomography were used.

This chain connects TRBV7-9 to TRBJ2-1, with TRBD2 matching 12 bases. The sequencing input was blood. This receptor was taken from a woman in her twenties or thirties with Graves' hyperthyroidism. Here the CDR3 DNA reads TGTGCCAGCAGCTTACAGCGGACTAGCGGGAACGACAATGAGCAGTTCTTC. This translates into CASSLQRTSGNDNEQFF.